This T cell receptor beta chain came from a study of T-cell memory formation after mild COVID-19. TCR alpha and TCR beta cDNA libraries with sample barcodes and UMIs came from 5'RACE using constant-segment primers. TCRdb re-derived calls from the 5' RACE reads in MiXCR, one entry per CDR3 protein. Altogether about 190,000 distinct CDR3 sequences are present, roughly 18% being singletons, with the ten largest covering 2% to 3%. This clonotype has a count of ten or more. One junction end does not reproduce the germline sequence, and a read error may be involved. From germline, CDR1 is LGHDT and CDR2 YNNKEL (reference sequence). CDR3 length equals 14 residues.

Specimen: PBMCs or a T cell subset sorted from them (not recorded which). This sequence joins TRBV3-1 and TRBJ1-1; D unresolved. The clonotype comes from an adult woman who had mild COVID-19 (a few samples of this study predate the infection). Cell type and time point are not known. CDR3 sequence: CASTQRGPNTEAFF. The CDR3 nucleotides are TGTGCCAGCACCCAACGGGGTCCAAACACTGAAGCTTTCTTT.